This T cell receptor beta chain emerged from a study of control samples from healthy donors and cancer patients. Clones were sequenced by immunoSEQ multiplex PCR, and TCRdb holds only the in-frame ones, with some missing. Of over 150,000 clones in the sample, roughly 94% were seen once. This CDR3 contains 15 residues. Germline CDR1 and CDR2: MNHEY and SMNVEV (reference sequence). V lost 0 bases to trimming and J lost 1 base, with 9 bases between them. The sequencing input was PBMCs. The genes are TRBV27 and TRBJ1-1, with a possible D match to TRBD1 (5 bases). This receptor was obtained from a man aged 55 to 70 with colorectal cancer. The CDR3 region has the DNA TGTGCCAGCAGTTTATCGGGGCAGGCGAACACTGAAGCTTTCTTT. Translation: CASSLSGQANTEAFF.